The present TCR beta chain was sequenced within a study of cytotoxic CD8 clonotypes in ibrutinib-treated CLL. Whole-study context: Investigators collected response samples after a median about twelve months of treatment, range 6 to 36.

The assay was immunoSEQ multiplex PCR, and TCRdb's table has in-frame clones only and misses some. The sample holds about 89,000 clones, roughly 80% seen once. For this clone: Its antigen remains unidentified.

Study findings and constraints: Clonality went higher at ibrutinib response and then dropped back toward baseline at progression.

Genomic DNA in a quantity of around 2 micrograms was derived from cryopreserved PBMCs for TCR beta libraries. The clonotype originates from a human donor with chronic lymphocytic leukemia. The sample consisted of PBMCs, taken after 12 months of ibrutinib treatment.

The CDR3 DNA is TGTGCCAGCAGTACCGGGACGGCTAACTATGGCTACACCTTC. Protein product: CASSTGTANYGYTF. The V and J genes are TRBV2 and TRBJ1-2; D might be TRBD1 (5 bases). The CDR3 runs to 14 residues. Trimming took 5 bases from V and 0 from J, leaving 10 bases between them. Germline lookup yields CDR1 SNHLY and CDR2 FYNNEI.